One and the same sample provided the 9 T cell receptor beta chains below, sequenced in a study of a mutant IDH1 vaccine in newly diagnosed glioma. Time point: week 11, during vaccination. Vaccination used 300 ug of mutant IDH1 20-mer peptide per dose, with topical imiquimod. No cognate antigen is known for these TCRs. Here immunoSEQ multiplex PCR was the method, and the copy in TCRdb shows in-frame clones only, minus some. The sample includes roughly 61,000 clones, 80% of them seen just once. Sequences were derived from PBMCs, sampled from a glioma patient whose treatment included an IDH1 peptide vaccine. These receptors all come from a man aged 45-60 years with glioma.

V is TRBV19 and J is TRBJ1-6, with D unclear. With 10 bases removed from V and 14 bases from J, the gap between germline ends came to 15 bases. This CDR3 region has 11 residues. Germline values: CDR1 LNHDA, CDR2 SQIVND (reference sequence). The CDR3 here is CATSAGVALHF. The CDR3 DNA is TGTGCCACCTCAGCTGGGGTAGCCCTCCACTTT.

The rearrangement joins TRBV27 to TRBJ1-4; D might be TRBD1 (6 bases). Trimming stripped 6 bases from V and 7 bases from J, with 18 bases between. The germline V gene encodes CDR1 MNHEY and CDR2 SMNVEV (reference sequence). The CDR3 runs 15 residues. CDR3 protein: CASRGAGTGTEKLFF. Written as DNA, the CDR3 is TGTGCCAGCAGGGGGGCGGGAACCGGAACTGAAAAACTGTTTTTT.

This clone came up once. The V and J genes are TRBV2 and TRBJ2-5, with D possibly matching TRBD2 (7 bases). This CDR3 has 13 residues. V lost 7 bases and J 6 bases, leaving 15 bases between the germline ends. The germline V gene encodes CDR1 SNHLY and CDR2 FYNNEI. Here the CDR3 DNA reads TGTGCCAGCATTCCGGGGGGCATAAAGACCCAGTACTTC. Protein sequence: CASIPGGIKTQYF.

The rearrangement links TRBV4-1 to TRBJ2-7; tentative D call: TRBD2 (6 bases). CDR1 and CDR2 from the germline V gene are MGHRA and YSYEKL. V was clipped by 1 base and J by 7 bases, with 17 bases between them. The CDR3 totals 15 residues. CDR3 sequence (DNA): TGCGCCAGCAGCCAAGCCGGGACTCTCCTGAGGGAGCAGTACTTC. As protein: CASSQAGTLLREQYF.

The chain is built from TRBV4-1 and TRBJ2-1; 7 nucleotides line up with TRBD1. Germline values: CDR1 MGHRA, CDR2 YSYEKL. The V gene end was trimmed by 3 bases and the J gene end by 5 bases; junction bases not matched to a gene: 10. CDR3 length equals 16 residues. Here the CDR3 reads CASSQYPGQKNNEQFF. In nucleotides, the CDR3 is TGCGCCAGCAGCCAGTACCCGGGACAGAAAAACAATGAGCAGTTCTTC.

The chain employs TRBV7-9 and TRBJ2-5, with D possibly being TRBD2 (5 bases). CDR3 length: 15 amino acids. The V end was cut by 0 bases, the J end by 5 bases, with 13 bases between. Germline CDR1 and CDR2: SEHNR and FQNEAQ (reference sequence). Written as DNA, the CDR3 is TGTGCCAGCAGCTTAGCTCGGGCGGGCTGGGAGACCCAGTACTTC. Translated, it gives CASSLARAGWETQYF. Supplemented by reference TRBV7-9 and TRBJ2-5, the full variable domain reads DTGVSQNPRHKITKRGQNVTFRCDPISEHNRLYWYRQTLGQGPEFLTYFQNEAQLEKSRLLSDRFSAERPKGSFSTLEIQRTEQGDSAMYLCASSLARAGWETQYFGPGTRLLVL.

V and J are TRBV7-6 and TRBJ2-5; 9 bases line up with TRBD2. Unmatched junction bases numbered 8, after V lost 7 bases and J lost 5 bases. CDR1 is SGHVS and CDR2 is FNYEAQ in the germline V gene. The CDR3 sequence is 14 residues long. The CDR3 reads CASTRGGAVETQYF. CDR3 in DNA: TGTGCCAGCACTCGCGGGGGGGCAGTGGAGACCCAGTACTTC.

This clone turned up a few times. The gene calls are TRBV13 and TRBJ2-1, with 13 bases identical to TRBD2. Germline trimming cut 5 bases from V and 0 bases from J; bases unmatched to any gene: 10. CDR1 PRHDT and CDR2 FYEKMQ come from the germline V gene (reference sequence). The CDR3 runs to 19 residues. The CDR3 protein is CASSPNLRTSGSSYNEQFF. The CDR3 nucleotides are TGTGCCAGCAGCCCAAACCTGAGGACTAGCGGGAGCTCCTACAATGAGCAGTTCTTC. The entire variable domain, with the rest obtained from reference TRBV13 and TRBJ2-1, is as follows: AAGVIQSPRHLIKEKRETATLKCYPIPRHDTVYWYQQGPGQDPQFLISFYEKMQSDKGSIPDRFSAQQFSDYHSELNMSSLELGDSALYFCASSPNLRTSGSSYNEQFFGPGTRLTVL.

Only a few counts were recorded for this clone. V usage is TRBV7-2 and J usage is TRBJ2-2, with D maybe TRBD2 (6 bases). The CDR3 length is 12 residues. The V and J ends lost 5 bases and 9 bases respectively, with 10 bases between them. CDR1 SGHTA and CDR2 FQGNSA come from the germline V gene. In nucleotides, the CDR3 is TGTGCCAGCAGCCGGGGGTACAGGGAGCTGTTTTTT. Translation gives CASSRGYRELFF.